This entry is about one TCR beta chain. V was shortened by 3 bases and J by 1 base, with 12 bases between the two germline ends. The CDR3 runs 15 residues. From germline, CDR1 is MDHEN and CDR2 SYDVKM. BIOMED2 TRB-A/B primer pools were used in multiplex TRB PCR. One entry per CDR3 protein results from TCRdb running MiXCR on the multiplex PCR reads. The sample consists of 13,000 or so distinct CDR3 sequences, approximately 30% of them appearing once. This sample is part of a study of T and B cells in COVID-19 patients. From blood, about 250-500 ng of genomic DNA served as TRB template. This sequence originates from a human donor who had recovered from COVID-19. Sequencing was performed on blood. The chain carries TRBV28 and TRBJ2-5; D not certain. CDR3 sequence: CASSFNELAQETQYF. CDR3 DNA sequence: TGTGCCAGCAGTTTCAACGAACTGGCCCAAGAGACCCAGTACTTC.